This T cell receptor beta chain originates from a study of cytomegalovirus exposure and HLA in healthy donors. Points from the study as a whole: Later work associated fewer than 20,000 TCR beta sequences with HLA alleles at 0.05 false discovery rate.

Only a few counts were recorded for this clone. The antigen is undetermined. The PCR had 60 Vbeta and 13 Jbeta primers. Data came from immunoSEQ multiplex PCR; TCRdb stores just in-frame clones and leaves some out. The table has about 190,000 clones, more than 65% seen once. In germline, CDR1 is SGDLS, CDR2 YYNGEE. The CDR3 is 16 residues long. Losses at the gene ends were 3 bases for V and 1 base for J; bases not matched to a gene: 6. The chain employs TRBV9 and TRBJ1-1; TRBD1 matches at 10 bases. Source material: PBMCs. The sequence was obtained from a woman aged 30 to 39 in good health and CMV-seropositive. The CDR3 sequence: CASSGRDRGPNTEAFF. CDR3 DNA: TGTGCCAGCAGCGGCCGGGACAGGGGACCGAACACTGAAGCTTTCTTT.